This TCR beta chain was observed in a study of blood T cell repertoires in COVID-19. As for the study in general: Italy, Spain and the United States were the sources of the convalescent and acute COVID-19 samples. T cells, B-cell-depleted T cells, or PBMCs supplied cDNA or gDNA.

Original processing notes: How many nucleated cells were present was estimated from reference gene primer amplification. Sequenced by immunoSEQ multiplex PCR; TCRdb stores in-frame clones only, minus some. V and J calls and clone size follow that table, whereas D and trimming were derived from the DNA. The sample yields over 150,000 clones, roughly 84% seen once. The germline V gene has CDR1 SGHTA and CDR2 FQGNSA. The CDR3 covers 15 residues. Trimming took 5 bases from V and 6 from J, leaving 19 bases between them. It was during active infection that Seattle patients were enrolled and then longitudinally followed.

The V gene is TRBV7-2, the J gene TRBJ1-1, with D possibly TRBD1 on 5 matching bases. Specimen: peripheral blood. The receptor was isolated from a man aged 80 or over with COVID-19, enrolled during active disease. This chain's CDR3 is CASSTGFQGGAEAFF. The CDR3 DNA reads TGTGCCAGCAGCACTGGATTCCAGGGTGGGGCTGAAGCTTTCTTT.